Listed below are T cell receptor beta chains from one sample, sequenced in a study of CD4 T cells in relation to SARS-CoV-2 and coronaviruses. The assay was immunoSEQ multiplex PCR, and TCRdb's table has in-frame clones only and misses some. The table lists tens of thousands of clones, under 90% of them singletons. The antigens of these receptors remain unknown. The sample taken for sequencing was naive CD4+ T cells from PBMCs, cultured in vitro. The receptors originated from an adult with COVID-19. The CDR3 runs from the conserved cysteine through the conserved F or W.

j_gene | v_gene | len | CDR3aa
TRBJ2-7 | TRBV30 | 12 | CAFNPGRGEQYF
TRBJ2-7 | TRBV28 | 18 | CASRSGLAGFQSSYEQYF
TRBJ1-1 | TRBV18 | 13 | CASSTGMNTEAFF
TRBJ1-4 | TRBV28 | 15 | CASSPISPSNEKLFF
TRBJ2-1 | TRBV5-4 | 14 | CASSSENQGNEQFF
TRBJ2-1 | TRBV3-1/TRBV3-2 | 20 | CASSPSPGLAGIGHPNEQFF
TRBJ2-1 | TRBV29-1 | 14 | CSGRDFPTAGEQFF
TRBJ2-6 | TRBV10-3 | 14 | CAVGVGSGANVLTF
TRBJ2-7 | TRBV11-2 | 14 | CASSLERSLYEQYF
TRBJ2-1 | TRBV5-1 | 15 | CASSPWTSSYNEQFF
TRBJ1-5 | TRBV7-9 | 16 | CASSWYDGKEGQPQHF
TRBJ2-1 | TRBV6-4 | 16 | CASSRFGGAQGNEQFF
TRBJ1-2 | TRBV2 | 15 | CASRSSGTADWGYTF
TRBJ2-7 | TRBV28 | 20 | CASSQIGPGQLHHPSYEQYF
TRBJ2-3 | TRBV18 | 15 | CASSPTGGRTDTQYF
TRBJ2-1 | TRBV29-1 | 10 | CSVAGQGLFF
TRBJ2-1 | TRBV6-2/TRBV6-3 | 19 | CASSYSPSGRWGRDNEQFF
TRBJ2-7 | TRBV19 | 12 | CASGTVPYEQYF
TRBJ1-2 | TRBV14 | 13 | CASSHQGAHGYTF
TRBJ1-1 | TRBV4-1 | 9 | CASSRGAFF
TRBJ2-7 | TRBV25-1 | 14 | CASSTSQEGYEQYF
TRBJ2-7 | TRBV9 | 14 | CASSVGQDRYEQYF
TRBJ1-4 | TRBV25-1 | 14 | CASSEGGGGQKLFF
TRBJ2-1 | TRBV20-1 | 14 | CSASMGKGGNEQFF
TRBJ2-6 | TRBV14 | 19 | CASSQLTGLTSSGANVLTF
TRBJ2-1 | TRBV25-1 | 17 | CASSEWSGRERDNEQFF
TRBJ2-3 | TRBV7-9 | 14 | CASKGSSYTDTQYF
TRBJ2-2 | TRBV5-6 | 14 | CASSLFLVTGELFF
TRBJ2-2 | TRBV11-2 | 13 | CASSLEYGGELFF
TRBJ2-3 | TRBV7-2 | 16 | CASSLRPSGRTDTQYF
TRBJ1-2 | TRBV14 | 14 | CASSQDRTLYGYTF
TRBJ2-6 | TRBV4-2 | 18 | CASSHPTGGKTGANVLTF
TRBJ1-2 | TRBV6-8 | 13 | CASGTEGDGGYTF
TRBJ2-1 | TRBV15 | 15 | CATSRDSESYNEQFF
TRBJ2-7 | TRBV28 | 15 | CASSLWDGNSYEQYF
TRBJ1-5 | TRBV25-1 | 13 | CASSEYRGQPQHF
TRBJ2-7 | TRBV11-2 | 19 | CASSLLAQAGGRGTPEQYF
TRBJ2-3 | TRBV7-9 | 17 | CASSPLPIGITTDTQYF
TRBJ2-2 | TRBV3-1/TRBV3-2 | 16 | CASSQRSPQGSGELFF
TRBJ1-4 | TRBV28 | 15 | CASSPSLGNNEKLFF
TRBJ1-1 | TRBV9 | 15 | CASSGQGFLETEAFF
TRBJ2-5 | TRBV5-4 | 13 | CASSLRHQETQYF
TRBJ1-5 | TRBV27 | 18 | CASSARDMALSIYQPQHF
TRBJ2-6 | TRBV28 | 16 | CASRGGGSSGANVLTF
TRBJ2-3 | TRBV4-2 | 16 | CASSQDGGRSTDTQYF
TRBJ2-1 | TRBV11-2 | 12 | CASSLTGNEQFF
TRBJ2-7 | TRBV5-6 | 12 | CASSPNPYEQYF
TRBJ2-1 | TRBV30 | 18 | CAWSVGAFRTSGYNEQFF